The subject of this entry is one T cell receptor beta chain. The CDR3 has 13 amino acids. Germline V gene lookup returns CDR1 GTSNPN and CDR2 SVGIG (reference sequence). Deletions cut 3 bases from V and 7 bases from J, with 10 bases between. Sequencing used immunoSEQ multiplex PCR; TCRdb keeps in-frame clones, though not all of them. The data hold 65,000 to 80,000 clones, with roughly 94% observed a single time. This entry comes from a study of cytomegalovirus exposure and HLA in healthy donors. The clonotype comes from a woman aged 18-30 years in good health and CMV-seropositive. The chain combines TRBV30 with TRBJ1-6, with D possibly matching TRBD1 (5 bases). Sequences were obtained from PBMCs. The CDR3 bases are TGTGCCTGGAGCGAAACAGGAAATTCACCCCTCCACTTT. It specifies CAWSETGNSPLHF.